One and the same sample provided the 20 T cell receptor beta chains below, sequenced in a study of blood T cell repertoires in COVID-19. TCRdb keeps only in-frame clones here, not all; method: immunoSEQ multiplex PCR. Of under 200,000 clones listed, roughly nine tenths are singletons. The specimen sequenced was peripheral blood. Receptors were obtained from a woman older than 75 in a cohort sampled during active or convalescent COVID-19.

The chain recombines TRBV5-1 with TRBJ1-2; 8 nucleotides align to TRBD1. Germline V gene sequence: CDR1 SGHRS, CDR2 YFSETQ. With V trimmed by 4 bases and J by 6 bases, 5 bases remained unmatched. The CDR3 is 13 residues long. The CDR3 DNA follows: TGCGCCAGCAGCCTGACAGGGGTTGATGGCTACACCTTC. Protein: CASSLTGVDGYTF.

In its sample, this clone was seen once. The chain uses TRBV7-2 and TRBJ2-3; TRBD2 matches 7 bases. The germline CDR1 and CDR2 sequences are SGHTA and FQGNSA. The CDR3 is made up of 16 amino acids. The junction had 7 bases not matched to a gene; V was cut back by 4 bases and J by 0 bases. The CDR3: CASSSASGPSTDTQYF. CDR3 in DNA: TGTGCCAGCAGCTCCGCTAGCGGACCTAGCACAGATACGCAGTATTTT.

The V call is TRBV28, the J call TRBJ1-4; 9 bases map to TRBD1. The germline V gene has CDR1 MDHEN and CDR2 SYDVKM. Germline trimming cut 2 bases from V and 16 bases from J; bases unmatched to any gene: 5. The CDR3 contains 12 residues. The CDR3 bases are TGTGCCAGCAGTTTAGGGACAGGGCGGTGGTTTTTT. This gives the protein CASSLGTGRWFF.

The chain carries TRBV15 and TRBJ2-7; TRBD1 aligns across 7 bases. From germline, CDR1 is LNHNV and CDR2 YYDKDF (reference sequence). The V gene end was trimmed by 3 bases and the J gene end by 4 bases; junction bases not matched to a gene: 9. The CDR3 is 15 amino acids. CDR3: CATSSGDRSTYEQYF. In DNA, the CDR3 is TGTGCCACCAGCAGCGGGGACAGATCTACTTACGAGCAGTACTTC.

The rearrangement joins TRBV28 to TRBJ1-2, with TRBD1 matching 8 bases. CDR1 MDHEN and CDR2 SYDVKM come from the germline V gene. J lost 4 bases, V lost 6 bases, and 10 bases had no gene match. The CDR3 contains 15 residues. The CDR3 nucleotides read TGTGCCAGCAGCACGACAGGGGACGGGAGCTATGGCTACACCTTC. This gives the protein CASSTTGDGSYGYTF.

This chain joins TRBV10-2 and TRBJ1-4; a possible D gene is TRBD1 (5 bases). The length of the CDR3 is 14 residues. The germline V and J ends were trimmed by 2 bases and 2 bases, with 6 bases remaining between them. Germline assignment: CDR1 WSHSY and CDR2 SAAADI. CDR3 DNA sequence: TGCGCCAGCAGTGAGAGACAGACTAATGAAAAACTGTTTTTT. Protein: CASSERQTNEKLFF.

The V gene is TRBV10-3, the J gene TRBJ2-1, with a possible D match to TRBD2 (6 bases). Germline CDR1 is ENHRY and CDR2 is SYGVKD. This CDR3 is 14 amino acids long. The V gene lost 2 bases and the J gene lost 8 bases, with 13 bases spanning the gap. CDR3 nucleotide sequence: TGTGCCATCAGTGAGATGGGCGGGATGGATGAGCAGTTCTTC. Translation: CAISEMGGMDEQFF.

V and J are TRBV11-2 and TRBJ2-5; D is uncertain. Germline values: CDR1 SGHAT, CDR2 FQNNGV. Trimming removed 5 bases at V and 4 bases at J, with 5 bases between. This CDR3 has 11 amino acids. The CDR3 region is CASSPGETQYF. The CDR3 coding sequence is TGTGCCAGCAGCCCCGGAGAGACCCAGTACTTC.

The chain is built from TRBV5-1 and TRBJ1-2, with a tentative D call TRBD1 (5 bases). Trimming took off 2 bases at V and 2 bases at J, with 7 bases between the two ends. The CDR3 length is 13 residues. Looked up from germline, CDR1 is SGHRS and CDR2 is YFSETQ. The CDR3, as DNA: TGCGCCAGCAGCTTCGACAGAAACTATGGCTACACCTTC. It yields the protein CASSFDRNYGYTF.

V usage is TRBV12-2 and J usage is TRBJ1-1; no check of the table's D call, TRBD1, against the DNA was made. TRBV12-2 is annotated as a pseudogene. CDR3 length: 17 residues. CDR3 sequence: CASRKNRDRPWDTEAFF. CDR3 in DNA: TGTGCAAGTCGCAAGAACCGGGACAGACCATGGGACACTGAAGCTTTCTTT.

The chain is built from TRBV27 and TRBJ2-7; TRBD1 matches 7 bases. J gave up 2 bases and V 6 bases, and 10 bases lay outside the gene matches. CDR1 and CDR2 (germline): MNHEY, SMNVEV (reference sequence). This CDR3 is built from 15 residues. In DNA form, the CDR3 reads TGTGCCAGCAGAGGGGGCGCCCAGGCGCCCTACGAGCAGTACTTC. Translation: CASRGGAQAPYEQYF.

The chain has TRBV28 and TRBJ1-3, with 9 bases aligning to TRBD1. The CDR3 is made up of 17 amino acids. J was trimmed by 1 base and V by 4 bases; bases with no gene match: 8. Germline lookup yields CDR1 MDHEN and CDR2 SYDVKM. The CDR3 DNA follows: TGTGCCAGCAGTTGGGGACAGGGCCTCCGTTCTGGAAACACCATATATTTT. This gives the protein CASSWGQGLRSGNTIYF. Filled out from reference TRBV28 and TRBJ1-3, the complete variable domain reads DVKVTQSSRYLVKRTGEKVFLECVQDMDHENMFWYRQDPGLGLRLIYFSYDVKMKEKGDIPEGYSVSREKKERFSLILESASTNQTSMYLCASSWGQGLRSGNTIYFGEGSWLTVV.

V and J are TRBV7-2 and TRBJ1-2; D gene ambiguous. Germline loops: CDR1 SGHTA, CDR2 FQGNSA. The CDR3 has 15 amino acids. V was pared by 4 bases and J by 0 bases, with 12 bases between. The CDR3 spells CASSSSWGANYGYTF. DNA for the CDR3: TGTGCCAGCAGCTCCTCGTGGGGAGCTAACTATGGCTACACCTTC.

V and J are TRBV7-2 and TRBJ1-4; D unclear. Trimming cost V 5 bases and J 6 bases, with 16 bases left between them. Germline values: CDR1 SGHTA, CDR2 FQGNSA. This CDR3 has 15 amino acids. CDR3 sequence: CASSGRGGLYEKLFF. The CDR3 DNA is TGTGCCAGCAGCGGTCGGGGAGGGCTGTATGAAAAACTGTTTTTT.

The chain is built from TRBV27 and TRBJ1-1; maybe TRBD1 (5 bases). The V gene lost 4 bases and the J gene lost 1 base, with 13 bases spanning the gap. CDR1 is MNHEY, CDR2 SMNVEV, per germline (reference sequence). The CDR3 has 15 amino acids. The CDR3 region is CASSWRGIRNTEAFF. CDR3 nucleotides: TGTGCCAGCAGTTGGCGGGGGATTCGGAACACTGAAGCTTTCTTT.

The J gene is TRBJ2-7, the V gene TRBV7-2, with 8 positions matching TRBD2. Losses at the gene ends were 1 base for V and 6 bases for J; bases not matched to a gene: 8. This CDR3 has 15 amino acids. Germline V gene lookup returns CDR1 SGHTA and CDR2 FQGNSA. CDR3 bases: TGTGCCAGCAGCTTAGAGGGGCGGGGGGTAATCGAGCAGTACTTC. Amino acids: CASSLEGRGVIEQYF.

CDR3 in DNA: TGTGCCAGCAGCGTAGAGCACAGTGGGAATGAGCAGTTCTTC. This encodes CASSVEHSGNEQFF. This rearrangement joins TRBV9 to TRBJ2-1; no reliable D call. Per the germline V gene, CDR1 is SGDLS and CDR2 is YYNGEE. V was trimmed by 0 bases and J by 7 bases, leaving 11 bases between them. CDR3 length: 14 residues. The entire variable domain, with the rest obtained from reference TRBV9 and TRBJ2-1, is as follows: DSGVTQTPKHLITATGQRVTLRCSPRSGDLSVYWYQQSLDQGLQFLIQYYNGEERAKGNILERFSAQQFPDLHSELNLSSLELGDSALYFCASSVEHSGNEQFFGPGTRLTVL.

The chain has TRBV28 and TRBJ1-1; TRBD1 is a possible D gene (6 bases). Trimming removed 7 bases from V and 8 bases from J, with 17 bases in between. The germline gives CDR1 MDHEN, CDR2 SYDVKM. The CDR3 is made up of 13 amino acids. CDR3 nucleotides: TGTGCCAGCACCTTTACTCGGACAGCCGAAGCTTTCTTT. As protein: CASTFTRTAEAFF.

Here the CDR3 DNA reads TGTGCCAGCTGTCAGGGCCCCCTTCAATATGGCTACACCTTC. This encodes CASCQGPLQYGYTF. The chain recombines TRBV6-5 with TRBJ1-2; possibly TRBD1 for D (5 bases). V lost 8 bases and J 5 bases, leaving 18 bases between the germline ends. CDR3 length: 14 residues. Germline CDR1 is MNHEY and CDR2 is SVGAGI.

CDR3 sequence reads: CASKLGQDYGYTF. In DNA form, the CDR3 reads TGTGCCAGCAAACTGGGACAGGACTATGGCTACACCTTC. The rearrangement links TRBV27 to TRBJ1-2, with 8 positions matching TRBD1. The J segment lost 3 bases and the V segment lost 7 bases, leaving 4 bases of the junction unmatched. In germline, CDR1 is MNHEY, CDR2 SMNVEV (reference sequence). The CDR3 is 13 residues long.